This entry lists 6 T cell receptor beta chains sequenced from one sample in a study of cytomegalovirus exposure and HLA in healthy donors. The PCR employed 60 Vbeta primers together with 13 Jbeta primers. Generated by immunoSEQ multiplex PCR, the TCRdb table keeps only in-frame clones and is missing some. The sample records approximately 110,000 clones, roughly four fifths being singletons. Sequenced: PBMCs. The receptors shown here come from a woman aged 45-65 years in good health and CMV-seropositive.

The chain is built from TRBV10-1 and TRBJ2-7; 13 nucleotides match TRBD2. The V gene end was trimmed by 2 bases and the J gene end by 3 bases; junction bases not matched to a gene: 1. This CDR3 has 15 amino acids. Germline CDR1 reads WNHNN; CDR2 reads SYGVQD (reference sequence). The CDR3 sequence: CASSEGLAGVYEQYF. For the CDR3, the DNA is TGCGCCAGCAGTGAGGGACTAGCGGGGGTCTACGAGCAGTACTTC.

This clone was found a few times. CDR3 in DNA: TGTGCCAGCAGTTACTCTCTGGGGGGAGCGAGCTACACCTTC. Translated, it gives CASSYSLGGASYTF. V is TRBV6-6 and J is TRBJ1-2; possibly TRBD1 for D (5 bases). Between the trimmed V and J ends, which lost 0 bases and 9 bases, there was a span of 14 bases. This CDR3 comprises 14 residues. Germline assignment: CDR1 MNHNY and CDR2 SVGAGI (reference sequence).

This clone came up a few times. The chain is built from TRBV27 and TRBJ1-6, with TRBD1 as a possible D gene (5 bases). V shed 4 bases and J shed 9 bases, with 10 bases lying between them. Germline V gene sequence: CDR1 MNHEY, CDR2 SMNVEV (reference sequence). This CDR3 has 13 amino acids. CDR3 DNA sequence: TGTGCCAGCAGTTCCCAGGGAGGTTCACCCCTCCACTTT. Translating gives CASSSQGGSPLHF.

The chain recombines TRBV10-3 with TRBJ2-7, with a weak D call TRBD1 (6 bases). Germline V gene lookup returns CDR1 ENHRY and CDR2 SYGVKD. The CDR3 is made up of 12 amino acids. With 6 bases removed from V and 4 bases from J, the gap between germline ends came to 10 bases. The CDR3 reads CAISRTGYEQYF. CDR3 DNA sequence: TGTGCCATCAGCCGTACAGGGTACGAGCAGTACTTC.

The rearrangement links TRBV11-2 to TRBJ2-5, with 7 nucleotides matching TRBD1. This CDR3 is built from 12 residues. Germline V gene lookup returns CDR1 SGHAT and CDR2 FQNNGV. Trimming took 8 bases from V and 2 from J; bases not matched to a gene: 2. CDR3 in amino acids: CASRDSQETQYF. The DNA of the CDR3 is TGTGCCAGCCGGGACAGTCAAGAGACCCAGTACTTC.

To note about this clone: The same CDR3 can be traced to other DNA sequences in this sample. The rearrangement joins TRBV7-9 to TRBJ1-2; the match to TRBD1 covers 7 bases. This CDR3 contains 15 residues. The junction had 8 bases not matched to a gene; V was cut back by 5 bases and J by 2 bases. Germline V gives CDR1 SEHNR, CDR2 FQNEAQ (reference sequence). This CDR3 reads CASSLTGTANYGYTF. CDR3 nucleotide sequence: TGTGCCAGCAGCCTAACCGGGACAGCAAACTATGGCTACACCTTC.